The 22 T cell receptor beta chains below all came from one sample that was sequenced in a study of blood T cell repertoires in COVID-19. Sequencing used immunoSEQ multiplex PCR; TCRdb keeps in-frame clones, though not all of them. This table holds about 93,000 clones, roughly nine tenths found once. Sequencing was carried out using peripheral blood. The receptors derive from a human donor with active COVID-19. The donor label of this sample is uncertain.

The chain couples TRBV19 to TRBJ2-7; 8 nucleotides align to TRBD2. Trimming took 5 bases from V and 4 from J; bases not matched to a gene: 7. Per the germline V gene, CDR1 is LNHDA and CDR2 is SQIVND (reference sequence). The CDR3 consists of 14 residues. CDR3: CASSPLAGGYEQYF. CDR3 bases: TGTGCCAGTAGTCCCCTGGCGGGGGGATACGAGCAGTACTTC. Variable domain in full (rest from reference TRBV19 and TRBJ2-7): DGGITQSPKYLFRKEGQNVTLSCEQNLNHDAMYWYRQDPGQGLRLIYYSQIVNDFQKGDIAEGYSVSREKKESFPLTVTSAQKNPTAFYLCASSPLAGGYEQYFGPGTRLTVT.

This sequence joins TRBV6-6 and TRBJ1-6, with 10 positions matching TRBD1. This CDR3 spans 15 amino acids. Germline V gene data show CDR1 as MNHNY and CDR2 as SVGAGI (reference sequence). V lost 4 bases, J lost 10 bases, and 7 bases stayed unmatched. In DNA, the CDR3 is TGTGCCAGCAGTTCAAGGGGGACAGGGGAGTCACCCCTCCACTTT. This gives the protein CASSSRGTGESPLHF.

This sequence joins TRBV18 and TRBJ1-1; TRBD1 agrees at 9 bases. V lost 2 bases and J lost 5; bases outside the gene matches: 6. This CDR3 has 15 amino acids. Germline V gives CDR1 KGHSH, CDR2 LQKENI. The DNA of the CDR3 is TGTGCCAGCTCACCATCGGGACAGGGCTTAACTGAAGCTTTCTTT. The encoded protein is CASSPSGQGLTEAFF.

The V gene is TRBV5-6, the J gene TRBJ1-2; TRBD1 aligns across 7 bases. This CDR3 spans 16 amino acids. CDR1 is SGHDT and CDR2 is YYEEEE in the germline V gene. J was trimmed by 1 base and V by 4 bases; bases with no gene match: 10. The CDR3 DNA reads TGTGCCAGCAGCAATAAGAATTGGGACAGTAACTATGGCTACACCTTC. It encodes CASSNKNWDSNYGYTF.

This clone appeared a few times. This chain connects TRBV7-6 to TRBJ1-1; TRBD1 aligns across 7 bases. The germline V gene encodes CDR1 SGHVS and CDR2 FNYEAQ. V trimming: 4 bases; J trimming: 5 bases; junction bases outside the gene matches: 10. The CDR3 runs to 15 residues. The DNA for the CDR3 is TGTGCCAGCAGCTACCAACAGGGGTTGGGGACTGAAGCTTTCTTT. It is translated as CASSYQQGLGTEAFF.

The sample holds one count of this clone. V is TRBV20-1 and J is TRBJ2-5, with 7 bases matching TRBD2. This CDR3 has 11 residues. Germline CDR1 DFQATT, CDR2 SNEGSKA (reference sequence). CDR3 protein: CCGGEGETQYF. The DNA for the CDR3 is TGCTGTGGCGGGGAGGGGGAGACCCAGTACTTC.

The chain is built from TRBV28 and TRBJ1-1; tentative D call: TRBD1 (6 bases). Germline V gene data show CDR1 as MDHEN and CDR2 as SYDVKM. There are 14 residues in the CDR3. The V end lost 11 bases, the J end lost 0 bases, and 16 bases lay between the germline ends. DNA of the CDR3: TGTGCCGGTGGGGGGGGCCCAATGAACACTGAAGCTTTCTTT. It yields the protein CAGGGGPMNTEAFF.

The CDR3 reads CASSLGSQSNQPQHF. The CDR3 DNA follows: TGTGCCAGCAGCTTGGGCAGCCAAAGCAATCAGCCCCAGCATTTT. The chain has TRBV7-2 and TRBJ1-5, with unresolved D. V was cut by 3 bases and J by 1 base, with 10 bases left in between. CDR1 and CDR2 (germline): SGHTA, FQGNSA. The CDR3 totals 15 residues.

CDR3 residues: CASRPTSGGAAETQYF. The CDR3 DNA sequence: TGCGCCAGCAGACCAACTAGCGGGGGGGCAGCGGAGACCCAGTACTTC. The V gene is TRBV5-1, the J gene TRBJ2-5; TRBD2 aligns across 13 bases. J gave up 5 bases and V 5 bases, and 9 bases lay outside the gene matches. Germline CDR1 and CDR2: SGHRS and YFSETQ. The CDR3 has 16 amino acids.

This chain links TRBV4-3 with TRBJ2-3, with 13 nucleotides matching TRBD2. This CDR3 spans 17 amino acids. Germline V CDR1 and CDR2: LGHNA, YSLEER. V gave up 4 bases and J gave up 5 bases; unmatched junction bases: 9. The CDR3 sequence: CASSPRLAGGAGDTQYF. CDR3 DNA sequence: TGCGCCAGCAGCCCCAGACTAGCGGGGGGTGCCGGAGATACGCAGTATTTT.

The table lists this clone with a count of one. The CDR3 nucleotides read TGTGCCAGCAGCTTACACGGAGACTCGGAGTACAATGAGCAGTTCTTC. Translating it yields CASSLHGDSEYNEQFF. The chain combines TRBV7-8 with TRBJ2-1; D is uncertain. The CDR3 has 16 amino acids. V was cut by 2 bases and J by 4 bases, with 15 bases left in between. Germline CDR1 and CDR2: SGHVS and FQNEAQ.

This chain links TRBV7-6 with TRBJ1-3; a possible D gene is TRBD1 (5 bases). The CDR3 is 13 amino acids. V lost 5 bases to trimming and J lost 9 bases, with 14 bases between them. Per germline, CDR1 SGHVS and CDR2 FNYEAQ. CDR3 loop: CASSAAGGGTIYF. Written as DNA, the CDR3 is TGTGCCAGCAGCGCCGCGGGGGGGGGCACCATATATTTT.

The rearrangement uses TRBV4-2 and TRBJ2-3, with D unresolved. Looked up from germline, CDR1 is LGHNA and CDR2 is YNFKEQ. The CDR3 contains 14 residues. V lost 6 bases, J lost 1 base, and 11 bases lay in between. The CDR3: CASSVSFGTDTQYF. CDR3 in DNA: TGTGCCAGCAGTGTGAGTTTTGGCACAGATACGCAGTATTTT.

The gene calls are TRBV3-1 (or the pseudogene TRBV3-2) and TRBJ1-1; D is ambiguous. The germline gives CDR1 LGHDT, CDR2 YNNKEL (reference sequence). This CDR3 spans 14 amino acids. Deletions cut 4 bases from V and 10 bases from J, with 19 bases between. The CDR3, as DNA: TGTGCCAGCAGCCCTCAACAGTCGACGTACCGAGCTTTCTTT. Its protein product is CASSPQQSTYRAFF.

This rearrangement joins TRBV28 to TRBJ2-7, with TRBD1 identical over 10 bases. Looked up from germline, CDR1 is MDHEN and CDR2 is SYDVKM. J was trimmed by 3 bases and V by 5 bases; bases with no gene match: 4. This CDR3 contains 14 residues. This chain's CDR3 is CASSPGQGHYEQYF. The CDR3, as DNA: TGTGCCAGCAGTCCGGGACAGGGGCACTACGAGCAGTACTTC.

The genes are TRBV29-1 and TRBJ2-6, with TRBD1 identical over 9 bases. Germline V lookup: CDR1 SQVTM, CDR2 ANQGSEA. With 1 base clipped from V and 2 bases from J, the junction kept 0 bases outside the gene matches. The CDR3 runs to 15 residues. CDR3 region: CSVEGTGAGANVLTF. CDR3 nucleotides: TGCAGCGTTGAAGGGACAGGGGCTGGGGCCAACGTCCTGACTTTC.

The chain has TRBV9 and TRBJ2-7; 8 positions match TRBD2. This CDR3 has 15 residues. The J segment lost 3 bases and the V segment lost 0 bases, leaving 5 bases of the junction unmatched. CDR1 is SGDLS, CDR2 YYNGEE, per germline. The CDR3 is CASSVGSGGNYEQYF. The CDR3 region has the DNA TGTGCCAGCAGCGTAGGGTCGGGGGGGAACTACGAGCAGTACTTC. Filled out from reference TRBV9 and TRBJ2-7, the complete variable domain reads DSGVTQTPKHLITATGQRVTLRCSPRSGDLSVYWYQQSLDQGLQFLIQYYNGEERAKGNILERFSAQQFPDLHSELNLSSLELGDSALYFCASSVGSGGNYEQYFGPGTRLTVT.

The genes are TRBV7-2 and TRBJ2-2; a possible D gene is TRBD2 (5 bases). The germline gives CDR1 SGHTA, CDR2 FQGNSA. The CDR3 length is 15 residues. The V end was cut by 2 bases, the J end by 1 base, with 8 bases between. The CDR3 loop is CASSLTAGNTGELFF. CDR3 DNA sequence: TGTGCCAGCAGCTTAACTGCGGGGAACACCGGGGAGCTGTTTTTT.

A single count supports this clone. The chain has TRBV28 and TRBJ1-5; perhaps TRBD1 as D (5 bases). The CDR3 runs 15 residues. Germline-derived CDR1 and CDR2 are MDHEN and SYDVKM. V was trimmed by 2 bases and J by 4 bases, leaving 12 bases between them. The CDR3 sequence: CASSLRGVGNQPQHF. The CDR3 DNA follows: TGTGCCAGCAGTTTACGGGGGGTTGGAAATCAGCCCCAGCATTTT.

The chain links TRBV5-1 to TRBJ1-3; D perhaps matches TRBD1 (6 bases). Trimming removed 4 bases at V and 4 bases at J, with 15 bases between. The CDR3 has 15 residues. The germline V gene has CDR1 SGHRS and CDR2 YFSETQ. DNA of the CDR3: TGCGCCAGCAGCGAAATGGGACATACGGGAAACACCATATATTTT. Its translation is CASSEMGHTGNTIYF.

As DNA, the CDR3 is TGTGCCACGAGAGGGGGTATTGCTGGAAACACCATATATTTT. Amino acid sequence: CATRGGIAGNTIYF. The gene calls are TRBV18 and TRBJ1-3; D may be TRBD1 (6 bases). This CDR3 is built from 14 residues. Germline V lookup: CDR1 KGHSH, CDR2 LQKENI. Trimming left V 10 bases short and J 2 bases short, with 15 bases between.

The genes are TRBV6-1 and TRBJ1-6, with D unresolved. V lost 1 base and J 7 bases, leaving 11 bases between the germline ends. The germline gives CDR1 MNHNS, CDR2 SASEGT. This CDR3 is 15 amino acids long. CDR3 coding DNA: TGTGCCAGCAGTGAAGTGGGCGGAGGCAATTCACCCCTCCACTTT. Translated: CASSEVGGGNSPLHF.